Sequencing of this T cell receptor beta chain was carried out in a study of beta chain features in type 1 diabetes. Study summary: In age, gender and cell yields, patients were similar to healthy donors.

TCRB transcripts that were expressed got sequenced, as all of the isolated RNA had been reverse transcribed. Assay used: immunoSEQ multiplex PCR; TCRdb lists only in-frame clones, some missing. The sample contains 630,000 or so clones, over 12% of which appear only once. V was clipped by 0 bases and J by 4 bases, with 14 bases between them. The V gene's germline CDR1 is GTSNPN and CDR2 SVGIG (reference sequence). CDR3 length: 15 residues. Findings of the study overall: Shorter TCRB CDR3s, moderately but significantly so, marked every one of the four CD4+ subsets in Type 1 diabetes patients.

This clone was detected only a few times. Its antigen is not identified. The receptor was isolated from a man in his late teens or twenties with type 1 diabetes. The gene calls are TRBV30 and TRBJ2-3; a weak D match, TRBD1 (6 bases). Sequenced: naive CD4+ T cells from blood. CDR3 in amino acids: CAWSVTPQGADTQYF. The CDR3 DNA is TGTGCCTGGAGTGTAACCCCACAGGGTGCAGATACGCAGTATTTT.